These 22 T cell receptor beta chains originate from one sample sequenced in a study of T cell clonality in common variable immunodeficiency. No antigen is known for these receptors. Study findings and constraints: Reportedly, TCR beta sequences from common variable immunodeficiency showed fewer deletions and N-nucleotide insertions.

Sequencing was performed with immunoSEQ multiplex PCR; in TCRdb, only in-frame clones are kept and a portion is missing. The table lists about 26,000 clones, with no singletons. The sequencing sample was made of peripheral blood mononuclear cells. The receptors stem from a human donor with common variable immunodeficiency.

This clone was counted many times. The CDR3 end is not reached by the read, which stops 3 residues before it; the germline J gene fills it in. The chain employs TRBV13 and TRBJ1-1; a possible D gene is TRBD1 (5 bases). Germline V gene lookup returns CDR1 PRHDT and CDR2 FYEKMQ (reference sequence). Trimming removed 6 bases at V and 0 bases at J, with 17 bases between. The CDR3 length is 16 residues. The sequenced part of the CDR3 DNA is TGTGCCAGCAGATGGGTTGGACACGACATGAACACTGAA. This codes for CASRWVGHDMNTE. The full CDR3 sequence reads CASRWVGHDMNTEAFF.

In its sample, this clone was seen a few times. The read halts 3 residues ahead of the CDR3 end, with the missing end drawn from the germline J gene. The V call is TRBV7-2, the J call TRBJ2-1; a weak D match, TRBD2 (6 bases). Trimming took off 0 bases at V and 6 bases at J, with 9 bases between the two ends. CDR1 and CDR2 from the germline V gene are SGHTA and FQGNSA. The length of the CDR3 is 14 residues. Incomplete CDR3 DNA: TGTGCCAGCAGCTTAGCGGGGGGAATCAATGAG. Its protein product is CASSLAGGINE. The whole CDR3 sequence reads CASSLAGGINEQFF. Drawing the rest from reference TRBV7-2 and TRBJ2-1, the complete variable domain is GAGVSQSPSNKVTEKGKDVELRCDPISGHTALYWYRQSLGQGLEFLIYFQGNSAPDKSGLPSDRFSAERTGGSVSTLTIQRTQQEDSAVYLCASSLAGGINEQFFGPGTRLTVL.

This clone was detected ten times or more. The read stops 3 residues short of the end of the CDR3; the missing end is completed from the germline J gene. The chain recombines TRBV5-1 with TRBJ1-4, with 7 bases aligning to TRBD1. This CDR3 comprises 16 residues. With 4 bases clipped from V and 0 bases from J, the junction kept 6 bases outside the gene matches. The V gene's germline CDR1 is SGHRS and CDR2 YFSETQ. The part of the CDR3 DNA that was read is TGCGCCAGCAGCAGACAGGGCTCAGCAACTAATGAAAAA. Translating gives CASSRQGSATNEK. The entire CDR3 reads CASSRQGSATNEKLFF. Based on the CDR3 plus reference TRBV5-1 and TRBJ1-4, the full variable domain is KAGVTQTPRYLIKTRGQQVTLSCSPISGHRSVSWYQQTPGQGLQFLFEYFSETQRNKGNFPGRFSGRQFSNSRSEMNVSTLELGDSALYLCASSRQGSATNEKLFFGSGTQLSVL.

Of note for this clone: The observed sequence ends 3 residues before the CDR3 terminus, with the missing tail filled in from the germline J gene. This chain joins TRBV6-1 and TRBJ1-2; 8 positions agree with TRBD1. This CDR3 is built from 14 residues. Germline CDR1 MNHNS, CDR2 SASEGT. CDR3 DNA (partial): TGTGCCAGCAGTGAAGCCTCAGGGGGCAGCGGC. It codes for CASSEASGGSG. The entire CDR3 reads CASSEASGGSGYTF.

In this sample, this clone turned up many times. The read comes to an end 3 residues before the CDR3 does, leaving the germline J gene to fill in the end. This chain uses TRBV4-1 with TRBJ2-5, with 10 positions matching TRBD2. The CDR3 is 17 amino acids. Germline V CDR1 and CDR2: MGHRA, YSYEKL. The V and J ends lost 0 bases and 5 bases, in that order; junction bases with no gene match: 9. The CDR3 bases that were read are TGCGCCAGCAGCCAAGAATCAGGACTAGCGGATAGGGAGACC. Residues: CASSQESGLADRET. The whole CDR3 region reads CASSQESGLADRETQYF.

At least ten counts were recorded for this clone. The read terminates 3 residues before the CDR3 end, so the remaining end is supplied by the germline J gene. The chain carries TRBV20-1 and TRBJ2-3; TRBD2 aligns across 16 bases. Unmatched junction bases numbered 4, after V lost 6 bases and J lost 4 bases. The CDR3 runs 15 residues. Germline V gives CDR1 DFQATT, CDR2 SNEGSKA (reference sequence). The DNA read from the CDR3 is TGCAGTGCCATGGGACTAGCGGGGGGGGCAGATACG. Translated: CSAMGLAGGADT. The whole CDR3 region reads CSAMGLAGGADTQYF.

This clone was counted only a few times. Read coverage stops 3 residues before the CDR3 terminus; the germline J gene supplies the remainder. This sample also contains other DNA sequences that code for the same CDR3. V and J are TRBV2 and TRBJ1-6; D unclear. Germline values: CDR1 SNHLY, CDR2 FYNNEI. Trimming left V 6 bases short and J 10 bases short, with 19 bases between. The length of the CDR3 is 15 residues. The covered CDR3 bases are TGTGCCAGCAGGCCCCAGTCCTCGAAAGGGTCACCC. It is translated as CASRPQSSKGSP. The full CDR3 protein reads CASRPQSSKGSPLHF.

Partial CDR3 DNA: TGTGCCAGCAGTGCTTTGGGGACTAGTTTAGAAGATACG. Translated: CASSALGTSLEDT. The full-length CDR3 reads as CASSALGTSLEDTQYF. The chain uses TRBV2 and TRBJ2-3; 8 bases agree with TRBD2. From the germline J gene comes the end of the CDR3, since the read stops 3 residues before it. There are 16 residues in the CDR3. The J segment lost 5 bases and the V segment lost 4 bases, leaving 11 bases of the junction unmatched. CDR1 and CDR2 (germline): SNHLY, FYNNEI.

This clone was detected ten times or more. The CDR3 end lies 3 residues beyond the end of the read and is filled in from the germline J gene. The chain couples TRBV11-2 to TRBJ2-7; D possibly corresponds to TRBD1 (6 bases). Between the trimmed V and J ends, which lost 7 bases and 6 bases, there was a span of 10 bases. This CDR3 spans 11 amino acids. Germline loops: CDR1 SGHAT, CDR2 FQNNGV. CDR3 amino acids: CASNRRGEQYF. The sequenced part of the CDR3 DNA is TGTGCCAGCAACCGCAGGGGCGAG. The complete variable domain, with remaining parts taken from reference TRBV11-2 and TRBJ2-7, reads EAGVAQSPRYKIIEKRQSVAFWCNPISGHATLYWYQQILGQGPKLLIQFQNNGVVDDSQLPKDRFSAERLKGVDSTLKIQPAKLEDSAVYLCASNRRGEQYFGPGTRLTVT.

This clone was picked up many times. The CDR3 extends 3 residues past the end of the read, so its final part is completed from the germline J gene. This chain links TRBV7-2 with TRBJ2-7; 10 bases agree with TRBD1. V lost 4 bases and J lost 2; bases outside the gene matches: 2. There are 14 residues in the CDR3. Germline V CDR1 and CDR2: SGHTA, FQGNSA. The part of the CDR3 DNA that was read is TGTGCCAGCAGCTGGGGACAGGGGCCCTACGAG. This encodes CASSWGQGPYE. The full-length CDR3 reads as CASSWGQGPYEQYF.

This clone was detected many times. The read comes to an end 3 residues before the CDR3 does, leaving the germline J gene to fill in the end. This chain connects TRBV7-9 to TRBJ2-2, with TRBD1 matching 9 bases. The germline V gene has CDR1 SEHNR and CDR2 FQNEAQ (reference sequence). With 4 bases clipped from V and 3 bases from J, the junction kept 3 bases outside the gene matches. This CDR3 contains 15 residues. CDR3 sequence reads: CASSYRGLDTGELFF. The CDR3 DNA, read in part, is TGTGCCAGCAGCTACAGGGGGCTTGACACCGGGGAG.

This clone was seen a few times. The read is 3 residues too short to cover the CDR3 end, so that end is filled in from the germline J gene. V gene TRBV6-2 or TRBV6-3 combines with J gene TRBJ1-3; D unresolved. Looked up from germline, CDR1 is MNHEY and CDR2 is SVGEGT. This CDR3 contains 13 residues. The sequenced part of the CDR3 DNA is TGTGCCAGCAGTTATTTGGCTCGCGGAGAG. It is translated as CASSYLARGE. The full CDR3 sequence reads CASSYLARGEIYF.

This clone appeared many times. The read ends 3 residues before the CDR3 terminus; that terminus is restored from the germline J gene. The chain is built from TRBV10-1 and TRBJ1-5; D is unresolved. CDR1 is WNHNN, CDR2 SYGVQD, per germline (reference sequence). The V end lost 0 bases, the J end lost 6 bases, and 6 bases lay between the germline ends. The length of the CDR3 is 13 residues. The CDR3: CASSESPGQPQHF. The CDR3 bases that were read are TGCGCCAGCAGTGAGTCGCCGGGTCAGCCC.

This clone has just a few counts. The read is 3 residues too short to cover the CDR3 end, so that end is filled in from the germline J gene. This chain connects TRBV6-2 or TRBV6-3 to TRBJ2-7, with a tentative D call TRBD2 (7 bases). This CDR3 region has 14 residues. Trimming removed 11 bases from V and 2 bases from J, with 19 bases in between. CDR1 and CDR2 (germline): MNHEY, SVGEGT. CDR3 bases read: TGTGCCCCCCGCCGAGGAGGGGGGGCCTACGAG. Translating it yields CAPRRGGGAYE. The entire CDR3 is CAPRRGGGAYEQYF.

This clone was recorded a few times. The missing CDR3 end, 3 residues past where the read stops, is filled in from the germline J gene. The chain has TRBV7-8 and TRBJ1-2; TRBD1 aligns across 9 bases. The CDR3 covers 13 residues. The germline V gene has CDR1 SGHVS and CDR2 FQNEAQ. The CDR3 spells CASRGGQGRGYTF. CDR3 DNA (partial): TGTGCCAGCAGGGGGGGACAGGGTCGGGGC.

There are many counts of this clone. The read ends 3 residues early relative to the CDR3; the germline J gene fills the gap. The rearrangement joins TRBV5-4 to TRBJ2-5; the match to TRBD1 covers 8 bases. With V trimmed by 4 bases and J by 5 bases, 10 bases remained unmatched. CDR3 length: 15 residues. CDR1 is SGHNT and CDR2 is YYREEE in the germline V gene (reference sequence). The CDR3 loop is CASSGPGGISETQYF. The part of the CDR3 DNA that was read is TGTGCCAGCAGCGGTCCAGGGGGCATTTCGGAGACC.

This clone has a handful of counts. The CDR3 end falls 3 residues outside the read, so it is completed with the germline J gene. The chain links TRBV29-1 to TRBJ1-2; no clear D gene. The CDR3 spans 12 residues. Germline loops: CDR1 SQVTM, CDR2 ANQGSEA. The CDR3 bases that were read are TGCAGCGTTGAATCCCCCGGGGAAGGC. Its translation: CSVESPGEG. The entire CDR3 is CSVESPGEGYTF.

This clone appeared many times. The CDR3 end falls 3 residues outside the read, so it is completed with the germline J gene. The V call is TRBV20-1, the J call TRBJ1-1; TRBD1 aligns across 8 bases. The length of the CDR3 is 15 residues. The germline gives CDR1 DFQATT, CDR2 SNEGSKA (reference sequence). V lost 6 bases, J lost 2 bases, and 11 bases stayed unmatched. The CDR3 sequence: CSAPTLGQGNTEAFF. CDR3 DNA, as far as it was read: TGCAGTGCACCGACCCTTGGACAGGGAAACACTGAA.

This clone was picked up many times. The CDR3 loop reads CASRRTGSQIELFF. The CDR3 DNA, read in part, is TGTGCCAGTCGAAGGACAGGGTCTCAGATAGAA. This chain uses TRBV6-2 or TRBV6-3 with TRBJ1-4; the match to TRBD1 covers 8 bases. The CDR3 end falls 3 residues outside the read, so it is completed with the germline J gene. Germline V gives CDR1 MNHEY, CDR2 SVGEGT. The CDR3 consists of 14 residues.

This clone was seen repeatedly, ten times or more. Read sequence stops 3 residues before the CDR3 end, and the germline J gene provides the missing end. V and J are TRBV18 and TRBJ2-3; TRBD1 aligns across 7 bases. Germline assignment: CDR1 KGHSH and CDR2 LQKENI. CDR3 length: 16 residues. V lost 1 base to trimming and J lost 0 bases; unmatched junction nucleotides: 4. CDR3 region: CASSPQGAQSTDTQYF. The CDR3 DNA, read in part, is TGTGCCAGCTCACCACAGGGGGCGCAGAGCACAGATACG. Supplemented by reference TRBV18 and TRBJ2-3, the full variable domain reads NAGVMQNPRHLVRRRGQEARLRCSPMKGHSHVYWYRQLPEEGLKFMVYLQKENIIDESGMPKERFSAEFPKEGPSILRIQQVVRGDSAAYFCASSPQGAQSTDTQYFGPGTRLTVL.

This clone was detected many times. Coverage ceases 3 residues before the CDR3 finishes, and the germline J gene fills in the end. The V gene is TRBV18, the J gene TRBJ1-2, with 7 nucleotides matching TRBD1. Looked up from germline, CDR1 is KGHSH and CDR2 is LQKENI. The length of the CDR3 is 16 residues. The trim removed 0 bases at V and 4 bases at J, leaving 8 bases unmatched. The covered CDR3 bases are TGTGCCAGCTCACCACCGGGTCAGGGGGTTACCTATGGC. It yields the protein CASSPPGQGVTYG. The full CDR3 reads CASSPPGQGVTYGYTF.

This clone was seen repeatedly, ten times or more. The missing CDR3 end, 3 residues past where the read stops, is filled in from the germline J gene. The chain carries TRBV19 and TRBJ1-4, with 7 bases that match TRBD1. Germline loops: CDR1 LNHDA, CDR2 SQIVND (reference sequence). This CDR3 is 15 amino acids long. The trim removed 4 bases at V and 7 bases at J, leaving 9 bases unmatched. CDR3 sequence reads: CASSSGQAKGEKLFF. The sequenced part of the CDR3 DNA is TGTGCCAGTAGTAGCGGACAGGCGAAGGGTGAAAAA.